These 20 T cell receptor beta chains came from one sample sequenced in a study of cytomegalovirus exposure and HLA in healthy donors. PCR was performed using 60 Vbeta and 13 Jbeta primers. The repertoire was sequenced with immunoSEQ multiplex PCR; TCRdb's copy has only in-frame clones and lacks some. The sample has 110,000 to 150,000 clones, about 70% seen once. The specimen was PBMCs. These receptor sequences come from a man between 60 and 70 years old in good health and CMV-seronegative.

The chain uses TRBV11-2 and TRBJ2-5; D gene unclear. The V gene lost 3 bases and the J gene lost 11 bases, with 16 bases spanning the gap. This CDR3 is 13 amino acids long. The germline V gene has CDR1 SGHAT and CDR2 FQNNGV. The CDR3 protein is CASSLSQVDEQYF. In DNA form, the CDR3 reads TGTGCCAGCAGCTTGAGCCAAGTTGATGAGCAGTACTTC. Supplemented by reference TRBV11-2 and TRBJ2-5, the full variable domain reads EAGVAQSPRYKIIEKRQSVAFWCNPISGHATLYWYQQILGQGPKLLIQFQNNGVVDDSQLPKDRFSAERLKGVDSTLKIQPAKLEDSAVYLCASSLSQVDEQYFGPGTRLLVL.

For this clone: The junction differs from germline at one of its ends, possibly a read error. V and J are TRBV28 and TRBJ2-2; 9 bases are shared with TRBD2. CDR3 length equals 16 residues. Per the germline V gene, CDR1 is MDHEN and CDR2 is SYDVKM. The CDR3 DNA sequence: TGTGCCAGCAGTTTTCCTAGCGGGACAAACACCGAGGAGCTGTTTTTT. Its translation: CASSFPSGTNTEELFF.

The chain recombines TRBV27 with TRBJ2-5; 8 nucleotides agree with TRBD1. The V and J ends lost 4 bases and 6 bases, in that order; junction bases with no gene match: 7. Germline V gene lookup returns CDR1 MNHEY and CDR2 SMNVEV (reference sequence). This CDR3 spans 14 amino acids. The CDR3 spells CASSSWTGRQTQYF. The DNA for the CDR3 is TGTGCCAGCAGTTCTTGGACAGGGCGGCAGACCCAGTACTTC.

The CDR3 DNA reads as TGTGCCAGCAGTCCCACTAGCGGGGGCGAGCAGTTCTTC. It specifies CASSPTSGGEQFF. The chain is built from TRBV28 and TRBJ2-1, with 11 bases lining up with TRBD2. Germline V CDR1 and CDR2: MDHEN, SYDVKM. The ends lost 5 bases at V and 10 bases at J; junction bases unmatched: 4. CDR3 length equals 13 residues.

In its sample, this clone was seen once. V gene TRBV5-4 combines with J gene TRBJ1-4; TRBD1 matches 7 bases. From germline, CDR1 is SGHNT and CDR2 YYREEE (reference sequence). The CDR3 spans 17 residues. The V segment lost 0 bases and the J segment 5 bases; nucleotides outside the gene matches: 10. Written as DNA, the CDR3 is TGTGCCAGCAGCTTGGTAGGGACCGAGACAGGGAATGAAAAACTGTTTTTT. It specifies CASSLVGTETGNEKLFF.

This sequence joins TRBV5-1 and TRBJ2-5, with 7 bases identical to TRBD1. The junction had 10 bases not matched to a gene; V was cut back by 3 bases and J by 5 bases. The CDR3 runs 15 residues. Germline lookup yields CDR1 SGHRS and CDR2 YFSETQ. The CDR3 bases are TGCGCCAGCAGCTCGACAGGGTTTGCGGTGGAGACCCAGTACTTC. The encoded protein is CASSSTGFAVETQYF.

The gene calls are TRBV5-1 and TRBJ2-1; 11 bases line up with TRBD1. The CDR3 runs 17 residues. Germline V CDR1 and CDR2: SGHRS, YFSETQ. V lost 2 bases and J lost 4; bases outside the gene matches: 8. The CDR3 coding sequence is TGCGCCAGCAGCTTTTCCCGGGGACAGGGGGGGTACAATGAGCAGTTCTTC. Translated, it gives CASSFSRGQGGYNEQFF. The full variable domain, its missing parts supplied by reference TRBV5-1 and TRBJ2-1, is KAGVTQTPRYLIKTRGQQVTLSCSPISGHRSVSWYQQTPGQGLQFLFEYFSETQRNKGNFPGRFSGRQFSNSRSEMNVSTLELGDSALYLCASSFSRGQGGYNEQFFGPGTRLTVL.

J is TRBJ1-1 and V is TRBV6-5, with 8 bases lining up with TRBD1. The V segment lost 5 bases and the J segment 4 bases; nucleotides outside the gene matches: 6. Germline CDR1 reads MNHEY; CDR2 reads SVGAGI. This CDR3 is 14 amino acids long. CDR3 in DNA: TGTGCCAGCAGTACCGCAGGGGGCCCCACTGAAGCTTTCTTT. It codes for CASSTAGGPTEAFF.

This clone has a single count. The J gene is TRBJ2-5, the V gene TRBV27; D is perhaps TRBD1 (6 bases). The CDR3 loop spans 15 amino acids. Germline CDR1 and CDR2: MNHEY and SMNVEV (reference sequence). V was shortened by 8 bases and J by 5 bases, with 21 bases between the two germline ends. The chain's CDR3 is CASLTNRESRETQYF. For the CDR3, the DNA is TGTGCCAGCCTGACGAACAGGGAATCTCGGGAGACCCAGTACTTC.

CDR3 loop: CASSLDRESDTQYF. The CDR3 coding sequence is TGTGCCAGCTCATTGGACAGGGAATCAGATACGCAGTATTTT. V usage is TRBV19 and J usage is TRBJ2-3; 8 positions match TRBD1. V lost 9 bases and J lost 4; bases outside the gene matches: 9. Germline assignment: CDR1 LNHDA and CDR2 SQIVND (reference sequence). The CDR3 loop spans 14 amino acids.

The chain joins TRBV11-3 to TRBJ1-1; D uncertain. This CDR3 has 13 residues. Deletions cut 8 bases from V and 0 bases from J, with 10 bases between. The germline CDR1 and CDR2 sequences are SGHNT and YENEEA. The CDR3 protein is CASAQELNTEAFF. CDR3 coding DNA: TGTGCCAGCGCCCAGGAATTGAACACTGAAGCTTTCTTT.

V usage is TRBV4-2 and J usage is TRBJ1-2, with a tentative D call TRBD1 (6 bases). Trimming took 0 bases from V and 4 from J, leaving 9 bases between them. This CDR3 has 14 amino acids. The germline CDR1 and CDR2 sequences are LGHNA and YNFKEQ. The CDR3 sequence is CASSQDADSYGYTF. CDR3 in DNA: TGTGCCAGCAGCCAAGATGCGGACAGCTATGGCTACACCTTC.

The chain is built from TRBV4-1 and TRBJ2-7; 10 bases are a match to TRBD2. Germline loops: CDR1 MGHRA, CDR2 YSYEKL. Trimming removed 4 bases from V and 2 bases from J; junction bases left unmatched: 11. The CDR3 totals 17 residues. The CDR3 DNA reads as TGCGCCAGCAGCCGACGGGAGTGGACTAGCGGACCCTACGAGCAGTACTTC. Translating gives CASSRREWTSGPYEQYF.

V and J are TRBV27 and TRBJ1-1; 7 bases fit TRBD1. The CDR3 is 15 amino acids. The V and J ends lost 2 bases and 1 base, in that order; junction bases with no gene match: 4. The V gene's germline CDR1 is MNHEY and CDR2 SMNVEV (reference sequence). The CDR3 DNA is TGTGCCAGCAGTTTAGTCGGGACAGAGAACACTGAAGCTTTCTTT. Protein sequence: CASSLVGTENTEAFF.

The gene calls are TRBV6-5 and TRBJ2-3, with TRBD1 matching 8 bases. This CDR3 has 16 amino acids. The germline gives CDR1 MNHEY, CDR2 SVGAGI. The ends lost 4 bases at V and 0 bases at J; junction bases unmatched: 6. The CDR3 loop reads CASSSWTGRSTDTQYF. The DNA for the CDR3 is TGTGCCAGCAGTTCCTGGACAGGGCGTAGCACAGATACGCAGTATTTT.

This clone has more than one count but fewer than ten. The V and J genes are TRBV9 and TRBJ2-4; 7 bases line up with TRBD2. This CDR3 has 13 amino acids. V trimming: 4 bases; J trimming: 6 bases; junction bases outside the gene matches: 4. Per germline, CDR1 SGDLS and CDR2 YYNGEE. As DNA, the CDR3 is TGTGCCAGCAGCCCGGGGGGAGGAAACATTCAGTACTTC. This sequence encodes CASSPGGGNIQYF. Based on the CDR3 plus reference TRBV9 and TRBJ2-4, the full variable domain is DSGVTQTPKHLITATGQRVTLRCSPRSGDLSVYWYQQSLDQGLQFLIQYYNGEERAKGNILERFSAQQFPDLHSELNLSSLELGDSALYFCASSPGGGNIQYFGAGTRLSVL.

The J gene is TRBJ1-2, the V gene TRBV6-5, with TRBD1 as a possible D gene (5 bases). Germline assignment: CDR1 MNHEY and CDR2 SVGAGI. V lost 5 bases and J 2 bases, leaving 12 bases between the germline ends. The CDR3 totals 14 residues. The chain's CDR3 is CASSGGAGNYGYTF. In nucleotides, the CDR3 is TGTGCCAGCAGTGGCGGGGCAGGGAACTATGGCTACACCTTC.

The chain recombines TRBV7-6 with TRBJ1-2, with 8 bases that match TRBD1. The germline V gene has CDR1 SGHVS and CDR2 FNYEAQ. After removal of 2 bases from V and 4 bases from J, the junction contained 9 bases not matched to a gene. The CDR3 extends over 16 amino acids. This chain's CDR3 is CASSLQFGTGLYGYTF. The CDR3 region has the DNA TGTGCCAGCAGCTTACAATTTGGGACAGGCCTCTATGGCTACACCTTC.

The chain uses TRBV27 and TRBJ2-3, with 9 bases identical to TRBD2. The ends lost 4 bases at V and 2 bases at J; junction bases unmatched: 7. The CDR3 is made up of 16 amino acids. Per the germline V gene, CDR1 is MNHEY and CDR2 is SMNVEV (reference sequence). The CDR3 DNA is TGTGCCAGCAGTTCGTCGACTAGCGGCTACACAGATACGCAGTATTTT. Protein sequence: CASSSSTSGYTDTQYF.

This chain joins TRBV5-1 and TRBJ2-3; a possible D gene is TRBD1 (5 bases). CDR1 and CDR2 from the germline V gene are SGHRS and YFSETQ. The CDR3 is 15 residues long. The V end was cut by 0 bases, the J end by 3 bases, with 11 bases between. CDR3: CASSLEGPSTDTQYF. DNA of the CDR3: TGCGCCAGCAGCTTGGAGGGGCCGAGTACAGATACGCAGTATTTT.